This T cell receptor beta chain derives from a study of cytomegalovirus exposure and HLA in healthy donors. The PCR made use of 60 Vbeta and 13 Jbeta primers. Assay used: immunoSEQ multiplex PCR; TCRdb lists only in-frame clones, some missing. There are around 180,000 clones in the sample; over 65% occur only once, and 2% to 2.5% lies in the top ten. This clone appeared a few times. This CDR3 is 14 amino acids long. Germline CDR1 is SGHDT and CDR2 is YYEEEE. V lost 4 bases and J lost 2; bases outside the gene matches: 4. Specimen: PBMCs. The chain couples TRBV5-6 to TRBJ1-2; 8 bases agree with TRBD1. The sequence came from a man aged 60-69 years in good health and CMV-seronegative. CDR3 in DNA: TGTGCCAGCAGCGATTGGGACAGGAACTATGGCTACACCTTC. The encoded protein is CASSDWDRNYGYTF.